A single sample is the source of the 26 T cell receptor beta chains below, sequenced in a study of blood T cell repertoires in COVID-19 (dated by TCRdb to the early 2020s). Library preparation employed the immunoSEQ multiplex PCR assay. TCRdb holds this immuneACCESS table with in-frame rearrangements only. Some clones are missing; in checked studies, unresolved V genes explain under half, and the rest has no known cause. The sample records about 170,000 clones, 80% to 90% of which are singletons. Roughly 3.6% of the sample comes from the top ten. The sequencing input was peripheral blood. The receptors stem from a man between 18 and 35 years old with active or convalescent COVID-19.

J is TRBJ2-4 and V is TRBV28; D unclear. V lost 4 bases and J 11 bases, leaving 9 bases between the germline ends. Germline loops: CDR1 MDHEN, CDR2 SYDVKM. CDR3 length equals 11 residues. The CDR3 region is CASSSSSVQYF. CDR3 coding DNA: TGTGCCAGCAGTTCCTCCTCCGTTCAGTACTTC.

CDR3 sequence (DNA): TGTGCCAGCAGGGGGATACAGGGGAACACTGAAGCTTTCTTT. Encoded protein: CASRGIQGNTEAFF. The V gene is TRBV2, the J gene TRBJ1-1, with D tentatively TRBD1 (6 bases). This CDR3 has 14 amino acids. From germline, CDR1 is SNHLY and CDR2 FYNNEI. V was trimmed by 6 bases and J by 1 base, leaving 12 bases between them.

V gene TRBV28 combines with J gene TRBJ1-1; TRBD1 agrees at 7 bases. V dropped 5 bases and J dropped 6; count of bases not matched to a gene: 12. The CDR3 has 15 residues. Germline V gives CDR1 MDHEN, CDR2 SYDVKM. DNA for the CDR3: TGTGCCAGCAGTCAGGCCGGGACAGCGGCACCTGAAGCTTTCTTT. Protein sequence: CASSQAGTAAPEAFF.

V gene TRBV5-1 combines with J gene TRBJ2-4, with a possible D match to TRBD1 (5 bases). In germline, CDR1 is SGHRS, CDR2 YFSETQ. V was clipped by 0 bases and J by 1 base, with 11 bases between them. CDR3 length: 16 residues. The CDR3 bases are TGCGCCAGCAGCTTGGGTACTGGGGCGGCCAAAAACATTCAGTACTTC. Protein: CASSLGTGAAKNIQYF. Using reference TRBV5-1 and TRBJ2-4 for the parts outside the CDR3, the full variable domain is KAGVTQTPRYLIKTRGQQVTLSCSPISGHRSVSWYQQTPGQGLQFLFEYFSETQRNKGNFPGRFSGRQFSNSRSEMNVSTLELGDSALYLCASSLGTGAAKNIQYFGAGTRLSVL.

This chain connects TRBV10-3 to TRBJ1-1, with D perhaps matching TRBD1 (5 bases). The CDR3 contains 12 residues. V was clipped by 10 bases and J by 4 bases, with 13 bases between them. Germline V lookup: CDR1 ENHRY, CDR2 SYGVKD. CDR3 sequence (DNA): TGTGCCACCGGCCCGGGGGGCACTGAAGCTTTCTTT. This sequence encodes CATGPGGTEAFF.

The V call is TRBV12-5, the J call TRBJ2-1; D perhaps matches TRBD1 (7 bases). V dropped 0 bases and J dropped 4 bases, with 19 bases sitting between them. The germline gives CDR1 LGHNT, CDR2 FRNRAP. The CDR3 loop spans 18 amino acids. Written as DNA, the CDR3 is TGTGCTAGTGGTTTGGTATTCGACAGGGAGGCAGAGTACAATGAGCAGTTCTTC. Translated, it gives CASGLVFDREAEYNEQFF.

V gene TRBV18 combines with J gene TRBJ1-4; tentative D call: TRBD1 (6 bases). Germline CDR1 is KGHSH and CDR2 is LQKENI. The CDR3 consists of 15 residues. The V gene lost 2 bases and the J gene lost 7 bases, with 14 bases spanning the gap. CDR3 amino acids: CASSPWGPEREKLFF. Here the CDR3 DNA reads TGTGCCAGCTCACCATGGGGGCCTGAACGTGAAAAACTGTTTTTT.

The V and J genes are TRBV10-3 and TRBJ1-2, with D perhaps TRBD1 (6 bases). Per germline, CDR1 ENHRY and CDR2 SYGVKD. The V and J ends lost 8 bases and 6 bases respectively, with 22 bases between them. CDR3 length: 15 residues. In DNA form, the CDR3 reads TGTGCCATCCCCCGAAACAGGGAAAAGAGAGATGGCTACACCTTC. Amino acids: CAIPRNREKRDGYTF.

The CDR3 protein is CASSHPASGSYEQYF. The CDR3, as DNA: TGTGCCAGCAGCCACCCCGCTAGCGGCTCCTACGAGCAGTACTTC. The V and J genes are TRBV3-1 (or the pseudogene TRBV3-2) and TRBJ2-7, with 7 bases fitting TRBD2. V lost 3 bases and J lost 0; bases outside the gene matches: 5. Per the germline V gene, CDR1 is LGHDT and CDR2 is YNNKEL (reference sequence). This CDR3 contains 15 residues.

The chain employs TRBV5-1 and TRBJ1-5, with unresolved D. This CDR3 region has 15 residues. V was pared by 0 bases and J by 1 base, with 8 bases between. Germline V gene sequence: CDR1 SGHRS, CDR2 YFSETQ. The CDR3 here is CASSLAGLSNQPQHF. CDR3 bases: TGCGCCAGCAGCTTGGCGGGGTTGAGCAATCAGCCCCAGCATTTT.

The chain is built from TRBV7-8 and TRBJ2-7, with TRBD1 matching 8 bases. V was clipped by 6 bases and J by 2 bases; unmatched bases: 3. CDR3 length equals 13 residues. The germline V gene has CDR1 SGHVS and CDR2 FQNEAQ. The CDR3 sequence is CASRPTGAYEQYF. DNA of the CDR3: TGTGCCAGCAGGCCGACAGGGGCCTACGAGCAGTACTTC.

The chain's CDR3 is CASIRGRDYNYGYTF. For the CDR3, the DNA is TGTGCCAGCATTCGGGGGAGGGATTATAACTATGGCTACACCTTC. This chain joins TRBV6-6 and TRBJ1-2; perhaps TRBD1 as D (5 bases). The CDR3 extends over 15 amino acids. Germline CDR1 and CDR2: MNHNY and SVGAGI (reference sequence). Deletions cut 7 bases from V and 1 base from J, with 16 bases between.

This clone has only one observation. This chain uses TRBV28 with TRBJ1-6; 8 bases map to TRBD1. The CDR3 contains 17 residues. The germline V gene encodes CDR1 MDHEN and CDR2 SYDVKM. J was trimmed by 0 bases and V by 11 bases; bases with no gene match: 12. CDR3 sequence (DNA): TGTGCCGGCCAACCAGGGGGCCTTTCCTCCTATAATTCACCCCTCCACTTT. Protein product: CAGQPGGLSSYNSPLHF.

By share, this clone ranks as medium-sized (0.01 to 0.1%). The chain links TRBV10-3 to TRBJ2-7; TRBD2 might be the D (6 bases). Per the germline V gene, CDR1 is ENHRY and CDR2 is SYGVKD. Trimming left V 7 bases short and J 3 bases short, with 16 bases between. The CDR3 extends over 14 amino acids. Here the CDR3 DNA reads TGTGCCATCATGAGAGCCGGGACTGGCTACGAGCAGTACGTC. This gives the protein CAIMRAGTGYEQYV.

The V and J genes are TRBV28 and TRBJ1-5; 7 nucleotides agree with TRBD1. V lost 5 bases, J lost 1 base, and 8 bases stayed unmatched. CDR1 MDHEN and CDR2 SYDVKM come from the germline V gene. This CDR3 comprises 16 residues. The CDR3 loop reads CASSVGTVRSNQPQHF. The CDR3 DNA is TGTGCCAGCAGTGTAGGGACAGTTAGGAGCAATCAGCCCCAGCATTTT.

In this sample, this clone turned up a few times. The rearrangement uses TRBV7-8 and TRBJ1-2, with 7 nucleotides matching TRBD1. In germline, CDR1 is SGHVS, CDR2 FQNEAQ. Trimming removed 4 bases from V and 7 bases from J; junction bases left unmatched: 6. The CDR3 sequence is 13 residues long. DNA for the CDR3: TGTGCCAGCAGCTATAGCGGACAGGTTGGCTACACCTTC. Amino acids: CASSYSGQVGYTF.

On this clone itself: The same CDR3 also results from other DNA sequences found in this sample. CDR3 amino acids: CASSEQGANYGYTF. The CDR3 coding sequence is TGTGCCAGCAGTGAACAGGGCGCTAACTATGGCTACACCTTC. This chain uses TRBV2 with TRBJ1-2, with D tentatively TRBD1 (5 bases). Germline loops: CDR1 SNHLY, CDR2 FYNNEI. The CDR3 covers 14 residues. Trimming stripped 2 bases from V and 0 bases from J, with 7 bases between. Looking up the rest from reference TRBV2 and TRBJ1-2 gives the full variable domain: EPEVTQTPSHQVTQMGQEVILRCVPISNHLYFYWYRQILGQKVEFLVSFYNNEISEKSEIFDDQFSVERPDGSNFTLKIRSTKLEDSAMYFCASSEQGANYGYTFGSGTRLTVV.

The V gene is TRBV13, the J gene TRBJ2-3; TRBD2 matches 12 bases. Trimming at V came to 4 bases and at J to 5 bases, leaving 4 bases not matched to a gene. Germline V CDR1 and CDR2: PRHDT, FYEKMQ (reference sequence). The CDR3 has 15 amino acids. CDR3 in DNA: TGTGCCAGCAGCTCTCCGGGACTAGCGGGAGATACGCAGTATTTT. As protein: CASSSPGLAGDTQYF.

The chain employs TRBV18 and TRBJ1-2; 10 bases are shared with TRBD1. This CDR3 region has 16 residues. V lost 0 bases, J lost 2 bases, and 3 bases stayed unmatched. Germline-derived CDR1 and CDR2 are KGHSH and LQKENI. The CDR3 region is CASSPPPGQGNYGYTF. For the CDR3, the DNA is TGTGCCAGCTCACCACCTCCGGGACAGGGGAACTATGGCTACACCTTC.

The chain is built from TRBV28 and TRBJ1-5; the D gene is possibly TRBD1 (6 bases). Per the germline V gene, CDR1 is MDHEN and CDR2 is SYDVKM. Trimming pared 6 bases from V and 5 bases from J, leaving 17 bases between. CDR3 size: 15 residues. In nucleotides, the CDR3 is TGTGCCAGCAGACAAACGACTACAGGGTATCAGCCCCAGCATTTT. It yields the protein CASRQTTTGYQPQHF.

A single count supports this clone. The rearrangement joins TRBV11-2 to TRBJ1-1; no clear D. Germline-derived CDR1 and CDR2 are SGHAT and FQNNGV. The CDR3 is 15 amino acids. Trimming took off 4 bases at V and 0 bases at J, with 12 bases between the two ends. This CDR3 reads CASSSIADLNTEAFF. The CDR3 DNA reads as TGTGCCAGCAGCTCCATAGCGGACTTGAACACTGAAGCTTTCTTT.

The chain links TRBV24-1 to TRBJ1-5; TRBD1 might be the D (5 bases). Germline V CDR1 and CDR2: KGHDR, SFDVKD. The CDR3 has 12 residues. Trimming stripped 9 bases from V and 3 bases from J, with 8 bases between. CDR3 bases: TGTGCCACCCGGGACTCCAATCAGCCCCAGCATTTT. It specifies CATRDSNQPQHF.

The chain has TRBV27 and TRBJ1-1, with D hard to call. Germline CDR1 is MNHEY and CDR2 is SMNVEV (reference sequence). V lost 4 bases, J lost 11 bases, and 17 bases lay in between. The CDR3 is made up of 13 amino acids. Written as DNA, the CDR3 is TGTGCCAGCAGTTGGTATCTCGGTGATCGGGCTTTCTTT. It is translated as CASSWYLGDRAFF.

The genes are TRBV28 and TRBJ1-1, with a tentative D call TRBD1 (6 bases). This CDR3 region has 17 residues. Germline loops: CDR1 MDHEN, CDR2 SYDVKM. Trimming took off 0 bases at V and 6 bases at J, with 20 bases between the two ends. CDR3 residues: CASSLWDPEEQGAEAFF. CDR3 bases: TGTGCCAGCAGTTTATGGGACCCCGAGGAACAGGGCGCTGAAGCTTTCTTT. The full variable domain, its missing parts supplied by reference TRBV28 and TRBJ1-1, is DVKVTQSSRYLVKRTGEKVFLECVQDMDHENMFWYRQDPGLGLRLIYFSYDVKMKEKGDIPEGYSVSREKKERFSLILESASTNQTSMYLCASSLWDPEEQGAEAFFGQGTRLTVV.

Here the CDR3 DNA reads TGCGCCAGCAGCCAGAGACAGGGAATGGTTAATGAGCAGTTCTTC. It translates to CASSQRQGMVNEQFF. This chain joins TRBV4-1 and TRBJ2-1; 7 nucleotides match TRBD1. The germline gives CDR1 MGHRA, CDR2 YSYEKL. This CDR3 region has 15 residues. V trimming: 3 bases; J trimming: 7 bases; junction bases outside the gene matches: 9.

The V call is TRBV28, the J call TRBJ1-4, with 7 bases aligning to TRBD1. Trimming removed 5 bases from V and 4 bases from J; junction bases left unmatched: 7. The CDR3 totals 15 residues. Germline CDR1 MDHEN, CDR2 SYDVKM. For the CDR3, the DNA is TGTGCCAGCAGTCTACCGGGACAGCTTAATGAAAAACTGTTTTTT. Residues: CASSLPGQLNEKLFF. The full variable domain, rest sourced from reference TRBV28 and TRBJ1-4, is DVKVTQSSRYLVKRTGEKVFLECVQDMDHENMFWYRQDPGLGLRLIYFSYDVKMKEKGDIPEGYSVSREKKERFSLILESASTNQTSMYLCASSLPGQLNEKLFFGSGTQLSVL.